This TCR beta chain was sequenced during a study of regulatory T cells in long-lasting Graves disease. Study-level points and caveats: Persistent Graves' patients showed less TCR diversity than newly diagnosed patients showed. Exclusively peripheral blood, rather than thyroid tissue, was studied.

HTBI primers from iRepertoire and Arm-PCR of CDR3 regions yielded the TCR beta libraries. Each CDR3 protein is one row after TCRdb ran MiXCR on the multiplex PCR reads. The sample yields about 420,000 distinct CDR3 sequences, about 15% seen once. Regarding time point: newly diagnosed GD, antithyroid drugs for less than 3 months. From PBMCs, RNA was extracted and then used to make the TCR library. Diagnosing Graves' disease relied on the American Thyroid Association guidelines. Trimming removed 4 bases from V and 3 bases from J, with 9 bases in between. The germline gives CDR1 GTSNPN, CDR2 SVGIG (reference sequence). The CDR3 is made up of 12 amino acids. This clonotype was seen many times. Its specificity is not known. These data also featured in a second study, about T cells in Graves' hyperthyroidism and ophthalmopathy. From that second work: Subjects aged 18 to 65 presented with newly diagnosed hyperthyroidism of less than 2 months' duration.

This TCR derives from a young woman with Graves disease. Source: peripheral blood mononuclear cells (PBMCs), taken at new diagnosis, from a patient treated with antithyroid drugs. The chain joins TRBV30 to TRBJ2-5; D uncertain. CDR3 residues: CAWTRAKETQYF. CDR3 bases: TGTGCCTGGACCCGGGCTAAAGAGACCCAGTACTTC.